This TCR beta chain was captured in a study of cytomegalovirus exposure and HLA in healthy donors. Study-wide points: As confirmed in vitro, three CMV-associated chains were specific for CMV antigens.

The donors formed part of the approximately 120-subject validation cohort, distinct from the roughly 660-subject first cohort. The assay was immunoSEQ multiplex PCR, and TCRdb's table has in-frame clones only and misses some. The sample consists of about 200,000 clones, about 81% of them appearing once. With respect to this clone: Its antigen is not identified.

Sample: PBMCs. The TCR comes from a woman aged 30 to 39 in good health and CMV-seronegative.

CDR3 amino acids: CASSPRGNTMNTEAFF. The CDR3 DNA sequence: TGTGCCAGCAGCCCCCGGGGGAACACCATGAACACTGAAGCTTTCTTT. The V gene is TRBV5-4, the J gene TRBJ1-1; possibly TRBD1 for D (5 bases). The CDR3 runs 16 residues. The V and J ends lost 4 bases and 0 bases respectively, with 16 bases between them. CDR1 and CDR2 from the germline V gene are SGHNT and YYREEE (reference sequence). Together with reference TRBV5-4 and TRBJ1-1, the CDR3 gives the full variable domain: ETGVTQSPTHLIKTRGQQVTLRCSSQSGHNTVSWYQQALGQGPQFIFQYYREEENGRGNFPPRFSGLQFPNYSSELNVNALELDDSALYLCASSPRGNTMNTEAFFGQGTRLTVV.